This record covers a single T cell receptor (beta chain). In the original processing: Counts of nucleated cells, estimated from reference gene primer amplification, were obtained. Profiling relied on immunoSEQ multiplex PCR, and the TCRdb table lists in-frame clones only, not all of them. The V and J calls and clone size were taken over from that table, and D and trimming were inferred from the DNA. Here the sample spans fewer than 200,000 clones, 85% to 90% being singletons. The data stem from a study of blood T cell repertoires in COVID-19. Study at large: Some COVID-19 samples were acute and others convalescent; all came from the United States, Italy and Spain. T cells, B-cell-depleted T cells, or PBMCs supplied cDNA or gDNA.

V was cut by 3 bases and J by 3 bases, with 14 bases left in between. CDR1 and CDR2 from the germline V gene are SGHVS and FQNEAQ. The CDR3 consists of 15 residues. The rearrangement uses TRBV7-8 and TRBJ1-1; a possible D gene is TRBD1 (5 bases). This TCR was recovered from a woman under 30 who had recovered from COVID-19. The sample was peripheral blood. The CDR3 loop is CASSFSTPGDTEAFF. For the CDR3, the DNA is TGTGCCAGCAGCTTCTCGACACCGGGGGACACTGAAGCTTTCTTT.